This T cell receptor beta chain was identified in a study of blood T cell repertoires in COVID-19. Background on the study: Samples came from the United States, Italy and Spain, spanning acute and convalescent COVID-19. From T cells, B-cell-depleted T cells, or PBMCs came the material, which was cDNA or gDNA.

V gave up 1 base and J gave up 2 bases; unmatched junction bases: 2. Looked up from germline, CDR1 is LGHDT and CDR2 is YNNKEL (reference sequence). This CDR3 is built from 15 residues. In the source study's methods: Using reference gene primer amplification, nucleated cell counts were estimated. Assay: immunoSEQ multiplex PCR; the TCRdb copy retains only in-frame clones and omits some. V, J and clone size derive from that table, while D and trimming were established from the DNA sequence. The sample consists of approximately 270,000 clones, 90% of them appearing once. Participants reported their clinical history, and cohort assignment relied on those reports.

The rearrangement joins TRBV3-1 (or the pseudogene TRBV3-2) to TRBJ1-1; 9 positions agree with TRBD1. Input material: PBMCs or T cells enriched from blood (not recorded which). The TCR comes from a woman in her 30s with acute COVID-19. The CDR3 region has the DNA TGTGCCAGCAGCCAAGGGACAGGGGAAAACACTGAAGCTTTCTTT. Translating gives CASSQGTGENTEAFF.